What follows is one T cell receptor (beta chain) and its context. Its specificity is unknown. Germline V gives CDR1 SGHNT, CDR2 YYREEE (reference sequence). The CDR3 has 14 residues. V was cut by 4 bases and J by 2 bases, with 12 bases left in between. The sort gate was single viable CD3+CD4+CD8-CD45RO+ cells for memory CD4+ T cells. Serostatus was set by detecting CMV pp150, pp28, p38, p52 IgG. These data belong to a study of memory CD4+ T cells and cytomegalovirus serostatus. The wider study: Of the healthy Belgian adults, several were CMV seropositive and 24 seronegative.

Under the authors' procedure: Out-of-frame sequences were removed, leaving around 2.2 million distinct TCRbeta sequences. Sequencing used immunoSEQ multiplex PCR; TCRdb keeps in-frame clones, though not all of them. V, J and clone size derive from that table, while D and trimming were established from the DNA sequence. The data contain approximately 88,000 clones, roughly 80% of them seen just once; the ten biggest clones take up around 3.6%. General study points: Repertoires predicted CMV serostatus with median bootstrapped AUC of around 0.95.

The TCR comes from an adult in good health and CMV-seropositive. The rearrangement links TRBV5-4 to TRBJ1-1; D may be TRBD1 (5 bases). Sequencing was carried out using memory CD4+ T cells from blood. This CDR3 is CASSPPDRNTEAFF. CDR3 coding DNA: TGTGCCAGCAGCCCCCCCGACAGAAACACTGAAGCTTTCTTT.